These 31 T cell receptor beta chains were all obtained from the same sample, sequenced in a study of cytomegalovirus exposure and HLA in healthy donors. With 60 Vbeta and 13 Jbeta primers, the PCR was carried out. Method: immunoSEQ multiplex PCR; TCRdb's copy keeps in-frame clones and lacks some. This sample has 94,000 or so clones; approximately 70% occur once, and the top ten carry about 8%. The sample was PBMCs. These receptors were obtained from a man aged 55-75 years in good health and CMV-seronegative.

The gene calls are TRBV27 and TRBJ1-2; D may be TRBD1 (5 bases). Deletions cut 3 bases from V and 0 bases from J, with 8 bases between. The CDR3 sequence is 14 residues long. Looked up from germline, CDR1 is MNHEY and CDR2 is SMNVEV (reference sequence). The CDR3 DNA sequence: TGTGCCAGCAGTTTCGGGGGACCTAACTATGGCTACACCTTC. Its protein product is CASSFGGPNYGYTF.

The chain joins TRBV21-1 to TRBJ2-2; the D call of TRBD2 is as the table states it, not checked on the DNA. TRBV21-1 is a listed pseudogene. CDR3 length: 13 amino acids. CDR3 protein: CASSNPGIGELFF. In DNA, the CDR3 is TGTGCCAGCAGCAATCCGGGGATCGGGGAGCTGTTTTTT.

The rearrangement links TRBV12-2 to TRBJ2-1; the table assigns TRBD1, which was not confirmed against the DNA. TRBV12-2 is a pseudogene. This CDR3 region has 14 residues. In DNA, the CDR3 is TGTGCAAGTCGCCGCAGTCAGGGGCAGAATGAGCAGTTCTTC. It yields the protein CASRRSQGQNEQFF.

The chain links TRBV29-1 to TRBJ2-3; D might be TRBD1 (5 bases). V shed 6 bases and J shed 0 bases, with 13 bases lying between them. This CDR3 is 14 amino acids long. Germline V gene sequence: CDR1 SQVTM, CDR2 ANQGSEA. The CDR3 DNA is TGCAGCGTGAGCCGCCAGGGAAGCACAGATACGCAGTATTTT. This translates into CSVSRQGSTDTQYF.

This clone is a singleton in its sample. The chain links TRBV19 to TRBJ2-3; 11 positions match TRBD2. V was pared by 8 bases and J by 6 bases, with 4 bases of the junction left unmatched. The CDR3 is 13 amino acids. CDR1 and CDR2 (germline): LNHDA, SQIVND (reference sequence). The CDR3 sequence: CASGSGRGDTQYF. DNA for the CDR3: TGTGCCAGTGGTAGCGGGAGGGGGGATACGCAGTATTTT.

The chain couples TRBV5-1 to TRBJ1-4, with TRBD1 identical over 8 bases. The CDR3 is 13 amino acids. V lost 4 bases to trimming and J lost 6 bases; unmatched junction nucleotides: 2. Per germline, CDR1 SGHRS and CDR2 YFSETQ. This CDR3 is CASSLDRDEKLFF. The CDR3 coding sequence is TGCGCCAGCAGCCTGGACAGGGATGAAAAACTGTTTTTT.

J is TRBJ1-4 and V is TRBV5-1; D is undetermined. Germline CDR1 is SGHRS and CDR2 is YFSETQ. Trimming stripped 1 base from V and 0 bases from J, with 7 bases between. The length of the CDR3 is 15 residues. The CDR3 coding sequence is TGCGCCAGCAGCTTGCTTCCTGCAACTAATGAAAAACTGTTTTTT. The encoded protein is CASSLLPATNEKLFF.

The V gene is TRBV6-6, the J gene TRBJ2-3, with 10 bases lining up with TRBD2. This CDR3 is built from 13 residues. J lost 6 bases, V lost 11 bases, and 8 bases had no gene match. Looked up from germline, CDR1 is MNHNY and CDR2 is SVGAGI (reference sequence). The CDR3 sequence is CAASSGSGDTQYF. The CDR3 nucleotides read TGTGCCGCCTCTAGCGGGAGCGGTGATACGCAGTATTTT.

Here the CDR3 DNA reads TGTGCCAGCAGCTATGGACAATCTCGTCAGCCCCAGCATTTT. Translating gives CASSYGQSRQPQHF. The gene calls are TRBV7-2 and TRBJ1-5; D might be TRBD1 (5 bases). Trimming took off 4 bases at V and 6 bases at J, with 13 bases between the two ends. Germline V gene lookup returns CDR1 SGHTA and CDR2 FQGNSA. The CDR3 covers 14 residues. Full variable domain (rest looked up from reference TRBV7-2 and TRBJ1-5): GAGVSQSPSNKVTEKGKDVELRCDPISGHTALYWYRQSLGQGLEFLIYFQGNSAPDKSGLPSDRFSAERTGGSVSTLTIQRTQQEDSAVYLCASSYGQSRQPQHFGDGTRLSIL.

V is TRBV5-8 and J is TRBJ2-3; TRBD2 matches 13 bases. Germline V gene data show CDR1 as SGHTS and CDR2 as YDEGEE. The V and J ends lost 4 bases and 2 bases, in that order; junction bases with no gene match: 7. This CDR3 region has 17 residues. For the CDR3, the DNA is TGTGCCAGCAGCCGCGGACTAGCGGGGGTTTCCACAGATACGCAGTATTTT. This codes for CASSRGLAGVSTDTQYF.

The rearrangement joins TRBV7-6 to TRBJ2-1; 8 bases align to TRBD1. This CDR3 is built from 15 residues. J lost 3 bases, V lost 5 bases, and 6 bases had no gene match. Germline lookup yields CDR1 SGHVS and CDR2 FNYEAQ. CDR3 bases: TGTGCCAGCAGCCTGGGACAGGAGATCTACAATGAGCAGTTCTTC. Translated, it gives CASSLGQEIYNEQFF. The full variable domain, in which reference TRBV7-6 and TRBJ2-1 provide the parts outside the CDR3, is GAGVSQSPRYKVTKRGQDVALRCDPISGHVSLYWYRQALGQGPEFLTYFNYEAQQDKSGLPNDRFSAERPEGSISTLTIQRTEQRDSAMYRCASSLGQEIYNEQFFGPGTRLTVL.

The J gene is TRBJ2-3, the V gene TRBV29-1; TRBD2 agrees at 8 bases. Germline V CDR1 and CDR2: SQVTM, ANQGSEA. The CDR3 extends over 12 amino acids. V trimming: 7 bases; J trimming: 4 bases; junction bases outside the gene matches: 4. CDR3 sequence reads: CSGGLVADTQYF. In DNA, the CDR3 is TGCAGCGGGGGACTAGTCGCAGATACGCAGTATTTT.

This chain links TRBV7-2 with TRBJ2-3; a weak D match, TRBD2 (6 bases). The CDR3 is 16 residues long. V lost 2 bases and J lost 2, with 14 bases in between. Germline CDR1 is SGHTA and CDR2 is FQGNSA. The CDR3 bases are TGTGCCAGCAGCTTATTACCAGCGGGTAACACAGATACGCAGTATTTT. Its translation: CASSLLPAGNTDTQYF.

This clone was found a few times. V gene TRBV2 combines with J gene TRBJ2-2, with D uncertain. V lost 5 bases and J lost 2, with 9 bases in between. CDR3 length: 14 residues. Germline CDR1 and CDR2: SNHLY and FYNNEI. The CDR3: CASSLSVNTGELFF. The CDR3 DNA reads TGTGCCAGCAGTCTGTCAGTTAACACCGGGGAGCTGTTTTTT.

This chain connects TRBV18 to TRBJ2-7, with TRBD2 matching 8 bases. From germline, CDR1 is KGHSH and CDR2 LQKENI. The trim removed 3 bases at V and 2 bases at J, leaving 6 bases unmatched. The CDR3 is 15 residues long. The CDR3 protein is CASSPTSGGAYEQYF. In nucleotides, the CDR3 is TGTGCCAGCTCACCTACGAGCGGGGGAGCCTACGAGCAGTACTTC.

CDR3: CASSTTPEWGYTF. The CDR3, as DNA: TGTGCCAGCAGCACTACGCCCGAATGGGGCTACACCTTC. V and J are TRBV5-4 and TRBJ1-2; D uncertain. Trimming pared 4 bases from V and 8 bases from J, leaving 15 bases between. In germline, CDR1 is SGHNT, CDR2 YYREEE (reference sequence). The CDR3 runs 13 residues.

V gene TRBV28 combines with J gene TRBJ2-5; 11 bases are a match to TRBD2. The CDR3 extends over 15 amino acids. Germline CDR1 is MDHEN and CDR2 is SYDVKM. J lost 2 bases, V lost 8 bases, and 7 bases had no gene match. The CDR3 DNA follows: TGTGCCAGCGGAGAGCCTAGCGGGGGGCAAGAGACCCAGTACTTC. The encoded protein is CASGEPSGGQETQYF.

This clone was seen a handful of times. The J gene is TRBJ2-7, the V gene TRBV7-9, with D unclear. The V end was cut by 1 base, the J end by 1 base, with 5 bases between. The CDR3 length is 13 residues. Germline V gives CDR1 SEHNR, CDR2 FQNEAQ (reference sequence). CDR3 bases: TGTGCCAGCAGCTTAGTTATTTCCTACGAGCAGTACTTC. It is translated as CASSLVISYEQYF.

V is TRBV28 and J is TRBJ2-6, with D uncertain. CDR1 is MDHEN, CDR2 SYDVKM, per germline. This CDR3 is built from 11 residues. This CDR3 is CASYGANVLTF. CDR3 DNA sequence: TGTGCTTCCTACGGGGCCAACGTCCTGACTTTC.

J is TRBJ2-7 and V is TRBV7-9; TRBD2 is a possible D gene (6 bases). Trimming removed 1 base from V and 3 bases from J, with 10 bases in between. Looked up from germline, CDR1 is SEHNR and CDR2 is FQNEAQ (reference sequence). The CDR3 has 14 residues. The CDR3 sequence is CASSLGGLNYEQYF. CDR3 coding DNA: TGTGCCAGCAGCTTAGGGGGACTGAACTACGAGCAGTACTTC.

This clone was seen a handful of times. The rearrangement links TRBV30 to TRBJ1-5; D is unresolved. Trimming took off 1 base at V and 2 bases at J, with 12 bases between the two ends. CDR1 and CDR2 (germline): GTSNPN, SVGIG (reference sequence). The CDR3 loop spans 15 amino acids. CDR3 DNA: TGTGCCTGGAGTGCCTTCCGGTCGGGCAATCAGCCCCAGCATTTT. Its translation: CAWSAFRSGNQPQHF.

This clone was counted a single time. The rearrangement joins TRBV6-4 to TRBJ1-4; D is unclear. V lost 4 bases to trimming and J lost 5 bases, with 11 bases between them. Germline CDR1 is MRHNA and CDR2 is SNTAGT. CDR3 size: 14 residues. CDR3 sequence (DNA): TGTGCCAGCAGTGGAACGGGGTGGAATGAAAAACTGTTTTTT. Amino acid sequence: CASSGTGWNEKLFF.

The rearrangement uses TRBV29-1 and TRBJ2-1; perhaps TRBD1 as D (6 bases). V lost 5 bases to trimming and J lost 7 bases, with 6 bases between them. This CDR3 is built from 10 residues. Germline V gene data show CDR1 as SQVTM and CDR2 as ANQGSEA. CDR3 bases: TGCAGCGTTCAGGGGAATGAGCAGTTCTTC. As protein: CSVQGNEQFF.

This clone was counted only a few times. The J gene is TRBJ1-3, the V gene TRBV11-2, with 7 bases lining up with TRBD1. The CDR3 runs to 16 residues. With V trimmed by 8 bases and J by 3 bases, 13 bases remained unmatched. CDR1 and CDR2 (germline): SGHAT, FQNNGV. CDR3 nucleotides: TGTGCCAGCCGGAGCTTACGGGACAGCTTTGGAAACACCATATATTTT. It specifies CASRSLRDSFGNTIYF.

The V and J genes are TRBV18 and TRBJ2-3; TRBD1 matches at 7 bases. The junction had 0 bases not matched to a gene; V was cut back by 4 bases and J by 2 bases. CDR3 size: 13 residues. Germline V gene lookup returns CDR1 KGHSH and CDR2 LQKENI. CDR3 amino acids: CASSQGATDTQYF. DNA for the CDR3: TGTGCCAGCTCACAGGGGGCCACAGATACGCAGTATTTT. Variable domain in full (rest from reference TRBV18 and TRBJ2-3): NAGVMQNPRHLVRRRGQEARLRCSPMKGHSHVYWYRQLPEEGLKFMVYLQKENIIDESGMPKERFSAEFPKEGPSILRIQQVVRGDSAAYFCASSQGATDTQYFGPGTRLTVL.

CDR3 region: CASSLGQDWTEAFF. The CDR3 nucleotides read TGCGCCAGCAGCTTGGGGCAGGATTGGACTGAAGCTTTCTTT. V usage is TRBV5-1 and J usage is TRBJ1-1; the D is unclear. CDR3 length: 14 residues. Trimming took off 0 bases at V and 5 bases at J, with 11 bases between the two ends. CDR1 is SGHRS and CDR2 is YFSETQ in the germline V gene.

This chain uses TRBV28 with TRBJ1-5, with 9 bases fitting TRBD1. V shed 2 bases and J 0 bases; nucleotides not matched to a gene: 5. The germline CDR1 and CDR2 sequences are MDHEN and SYDVKM. This CDR3 comprises 17 residues. The CDR3 reads CASSLGDRAYSNQPQHF. The CDR3 DNA follows: TGTGCCAGCAGTTTAGGGGACAGGGCCTATAGCAATCAGCCCCAGCATTTT.

J is TRBJ2-5 and V is TRBV28, with 12 bases that match TRBD2. This CDR3 contains 16 residues. Germline-derived CDR1 and CDR2 are MDHEN and SYDVKM. V lost 6 bases and J lost 4; bases outside the gene matches: 9. In nucleotides, the CDR3 is TGTGCCAGCAGCCCGGAGCCGGGACTAGCGGGAGAGACCCAGTACTTC. This translates into CASSPEPGLAGETQYF.

The chain joins TRBV25-1 to TRBJ1-5; no firm D call. V lost 4 bases and J 2 bases, leaving 6 bases between the germline ends. The CDR3 is 13 residues long. Germline lookup yields CDR1 MGHDK and CDR2 SYGVNS. DNA for the CDR3: TGTGCCAGCAGTGTGGCGGGCAATCAGCCCCAGCATTTT. Its translation is CASSVAGNQPQHF.

V usage is TRBV25-1 and J usage is TRBJ2-5; D is perhaps TRBD2 (6 bases). Trimming cost V 1 base and J 5 bases, with 8 bases left between them. Germline V gene lookup returns CDR1 MGHDK and CDR2 SYGVNS. This CDR3 is built from 13 residues. The CDR3 DNA follows: TGTGCCAGCAGTGAATGGGGGAGGGAGACCCAGTACTTC. This translates into CASSEWGRETQYF.

V usage is TRBV4-3 and J usage is TRBJ1-4, with D maybe TRBD1 (6 bases). The germline V gene has CDR1 LGHNA and CDR2 YSLEER. The CDR3 contains 20 residues. V lost 0 bases and J 0 bases, leaving 20 bases between the germline ends. CDR3 sequence reads: CASSQDWGWQGTATNEKLFF. In DNA form, the CDR3 reads TGCGCCAGCAGCCAAGATTGGGGGTGGCAGGGGACGGCAACTAATGAAAAACTGTTTTTT.